This TCR beta chain was sequenced in a study of shared clonotypes between healthy human individuals. Background on the study: Donors had three CD4 naive, three CD4 memory, two CD8 naive and one CD8 memory plate apiece. General study findings and limits: The study sampled only blood, and tissue repertoires likely differ.

V lost 3 bases, J lost 4 bases, and 13 bases lay in between. This CDR3 has 14 amino acids. Germline CDR1 is MNHNY and CDR2 is SVGAGI (reference sequence). This clone occurred a few times. Antigen unknown. Naivety among CD8 cells was defined by CD45RO negativity and positive CCR7 selection, thereby excluding terminally differentiated effector memory CD45RA+ cells. Authors' processing steps: Filtering of immunoSEQ junctional sequences could not match full-length read filtering. Here immunoSEQ multiplex PCR was the method, and the copy in TCRdb shows in-frame clones only, minus some. V and J calls and clone size come straight from that table; D and trimming were deduced from the DNA. The top ten hold about 0.22% of the sample, which has under 1 million clones, about 97% seen once.

This sequence joins TRBV6-6 and TRBJ2-7; D may be TRBD1 (6 bases). This clonotype was sampled from a man younger than 45 in good health. The sequenced sample was naive CD8+ T cells sorted from blood. CDR3 nucleotide sequence: TGTGCCAGCAGTTATTCAGGGGACGATTACGAGCAGTACTTC. It is translated as CASSYSGDDYEQYF.